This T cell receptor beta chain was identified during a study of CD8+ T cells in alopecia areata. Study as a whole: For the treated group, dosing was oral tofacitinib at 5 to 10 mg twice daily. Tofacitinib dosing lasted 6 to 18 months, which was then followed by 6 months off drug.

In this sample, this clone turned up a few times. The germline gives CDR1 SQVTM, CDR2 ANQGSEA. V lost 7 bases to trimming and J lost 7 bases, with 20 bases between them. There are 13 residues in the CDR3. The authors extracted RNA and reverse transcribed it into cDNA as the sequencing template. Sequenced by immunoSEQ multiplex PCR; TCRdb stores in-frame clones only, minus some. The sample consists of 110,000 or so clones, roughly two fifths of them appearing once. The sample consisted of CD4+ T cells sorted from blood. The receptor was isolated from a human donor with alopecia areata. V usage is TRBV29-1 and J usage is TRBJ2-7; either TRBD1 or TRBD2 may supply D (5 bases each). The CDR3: CSAQKEGQWEQYF. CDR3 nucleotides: TGCAGCGCCCAAAAAGAGGGGCAGTGGGAGCAGTACTTC.